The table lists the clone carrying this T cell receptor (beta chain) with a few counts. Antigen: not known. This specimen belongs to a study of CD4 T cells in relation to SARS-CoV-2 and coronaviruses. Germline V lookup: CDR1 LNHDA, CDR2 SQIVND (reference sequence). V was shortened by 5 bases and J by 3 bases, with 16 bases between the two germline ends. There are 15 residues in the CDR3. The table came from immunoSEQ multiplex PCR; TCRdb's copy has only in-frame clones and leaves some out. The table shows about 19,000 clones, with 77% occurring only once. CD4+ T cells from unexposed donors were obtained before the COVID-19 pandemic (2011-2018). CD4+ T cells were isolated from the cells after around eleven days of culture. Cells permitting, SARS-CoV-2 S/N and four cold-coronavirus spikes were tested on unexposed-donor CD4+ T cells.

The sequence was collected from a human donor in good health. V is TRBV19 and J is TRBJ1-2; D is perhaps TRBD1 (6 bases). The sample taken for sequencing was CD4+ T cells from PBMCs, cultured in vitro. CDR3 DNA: TGTGCCAGTAGTCCTACGCAGGGGACTCACTATGGCTACACCTTC. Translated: CASSPTQGTHYGYTF.